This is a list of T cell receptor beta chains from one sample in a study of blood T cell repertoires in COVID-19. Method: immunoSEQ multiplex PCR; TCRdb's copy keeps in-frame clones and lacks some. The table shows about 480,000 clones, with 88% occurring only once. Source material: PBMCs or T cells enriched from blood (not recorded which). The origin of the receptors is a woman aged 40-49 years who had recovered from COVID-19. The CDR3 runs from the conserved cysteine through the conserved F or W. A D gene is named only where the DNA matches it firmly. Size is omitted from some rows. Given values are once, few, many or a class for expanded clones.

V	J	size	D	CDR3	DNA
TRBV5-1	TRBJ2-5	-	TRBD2	CASSLKREGLGETQYF	TGCGCCAGCAGCTTGAAGCGGGAGGGCCTGGGAGAGACCCAGTACTTC
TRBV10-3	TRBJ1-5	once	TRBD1	CAISEGQGNQPQHF	TGTGCCATCAGTGAGGGACAGGGCAATCAGCCCCAGCATTTT
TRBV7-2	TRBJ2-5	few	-	CASSLGWEQETQYF	TGTGCCAGCAGCTTAGGATGGGAGCAAGAGACCCAGTACTTC
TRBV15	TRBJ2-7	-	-	CATSRDLARDEQYF	TGTGCCACCAGCAGAGATTTGGCACGGGACGAGCAGTACTTC
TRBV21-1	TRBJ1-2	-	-	CASRGTANYGYTF	TGTGCCAGCAGAGGAACAGCTAACTATGGCTACACCTTC
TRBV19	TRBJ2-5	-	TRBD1	CASRAGGQETQYF	TGTGCCAGTAGAGCAGGGGGCCAAGAGACCCAGTACTTC
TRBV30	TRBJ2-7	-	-	CAWSGWWGGSYEQYF	TGTGCCTGGAGTGGATGGTGGGGCGGATCCTACGAGCAGTACTTC
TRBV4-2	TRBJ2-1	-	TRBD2	CASSQEGEGAGRYNEQFF	TGTGCCAGCAGCCAAGAAGGGGAGGGAGCGGGAAGATACAATGAGCAGTTCTTC
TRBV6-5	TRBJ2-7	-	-	CASSYRPGNYEQYF	TGTGCCAGCAGTTACCGCCCGGGAAATTACGAGCAGTACTTC
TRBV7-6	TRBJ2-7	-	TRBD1	CASSLVGDRAPHEQYF	TGTGCCAGCAGCTTAGTGGGGGACAGGGCTCCCCACGAGCAGTACTTC
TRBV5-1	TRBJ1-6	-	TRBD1	CASSYGQGLSYNSPLHF	TGCGCCAGCAGCTACGGACAGGGCCTCTCCTATAATTCACCCCTCCACTTT
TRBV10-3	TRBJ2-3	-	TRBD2	CAISESHRGGRAITDTQYF	TGTGCCATCAGTGAGTCGCATCGAGGCGGGAGGGCCATTACAGATACGCAGTATTTT
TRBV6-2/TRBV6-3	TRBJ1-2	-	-	CASSFQLYGYTF	TGTGCCAGCAGTTTCCAACTATATGGCTACACCTTC
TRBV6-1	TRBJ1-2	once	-	CASSEVRGGYGYTF	TGTGCCAGCAGTGAGGTCAGGGGAGGGTATGGCTACACCTTC
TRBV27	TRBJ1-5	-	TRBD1	CASKGQQNQPQHF	TGTGCCAGCAAGGGACAGCAGAATCAGCCCCAGCATTTT
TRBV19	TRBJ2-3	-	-	CASKDSLDVDTQYF	TGTGCCAGTAAGGACAGCTTGGACGTAGATACGCAGTATTTT
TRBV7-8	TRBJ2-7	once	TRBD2	CASSLGAGEGYEQYF	TGTGCCAGCAGCTTAGGGGCGGGAGAGGGCTACGAGCAGTACTTC
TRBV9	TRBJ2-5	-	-	CASSVEPRQETQYF	TGTGCCAGCAGCGTAGAACCCAGACAAGAGACCCAGTACTTC
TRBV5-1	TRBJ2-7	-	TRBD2	CASSLVPSGSVVYHEQYF	TGCGCCAGCAGCTTGGTCCCTAGCGGGAGCGTGGTTTACCACGAGCAGTACTTC
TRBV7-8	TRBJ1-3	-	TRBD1	CASSPSTGGNTIYF	TGTGCCAGCAGCCCATCGACAGGGGGAAACACCATATATTTT
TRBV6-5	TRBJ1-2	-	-	CASSYSWLEGYTF	TGTGCCAGCAGTTACTCGTGGCTGGAGGGCTACACCTTC
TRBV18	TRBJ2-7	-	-	CASSPRRIQVGEQYF	TGTGCCAGCTCGCCGCGACGCATCCAGGTCGGCGAGCAGTACTTC